A single sample gave rise to the 4 T cell receptor beta chains below, sequenced in a study of technical replicates of blood from a few donors. Sequencing was performed with immunoSEQ multiplex PCR; in TCRdb, only in-frame clones are kept and a portion is missing. The data show under 85,000 clones, about 90% seen once. The sequencing sample was made of T cells isolated from PBMCs. The receptor source for this set is a human donor in good health.

The rearrangement joins TRBV5-1 to TRBJ2-2, with 7 bases that match TRBD1. The germline gives CDR1 SGHRS, CDR2 YFSETQ. The J segment lost 3 bases and the V segment lost 3 bases, leaving 5 bases of the junction unmatched. The CDR3 sequence is 15 residues long. Here the CDR3 DNA reads TGCGCCAGCAGCTCGAGACAGGGATACACCGGGGAGCTGTTTTTT. As protein: CASSSRQGYTGELFF.

The gene calls are TRBV5-6 and TRBJ2-3, with 12 bases identical to TRBD2. This CDR3 has 15 residues. Germline CDR1 SGHDT, CDR2 YYEEEE. V trimming: 3 bases; J trimming: 6 bases; junction bases outside the gene matches: 5. The chain's CDR3 is CASSSLAGGPDTQYF. The CDR3 coding sequence is TGTGCCAGCAGCTCCCTAGCGGGAGGGCCCGATACGCAGTATTTT.

The rearrangement joins TRBV4-2 to TRBJ1-3, with D possibly being TRBD1 (5 bases). The CDR3 spans 13 residues. Germline assignment: CDR1 LGHNA and CDR2 YNFKEQ. With 1 base removed from V and 9 bases from J, the gap between germline ends came to 10 bases. In DNA form, the CDR3 reads TGTGCCAGCAGCCAAGGGGGGGGGAGCACCATATATTTT. Protein product: CASSQGGGSTIYF.

The genes are TRBV27 and TRBJ2-7; the match to TRBD1 covers 7 bases. The V gene's germline CDR1 is MNHEY and CDR2 SMNVEV (reference sequence). The CDR3 has 14 residues. The V segment lost 6 bases and the J segment 2 bases; nucleotides outside the gene matches: 7. In DNA form, the CDR3 reads TGTGCCAGCAGGGGGGACAGCCTAGCCTACGAGCAGTACTTC. As protein: CASRGDSLAYEQYF.